This passage covers 12 T cell receptor beta chains from one sample sequenced in a study of early T cells in non-severe SARS-CoV-2 infection. Via MiXCR, TCRdb re-called the 5' RACE reads, giving one row per CDR3 protein. This sample carries approximately 35,000 distinct CDR3 sequences, about 5% of them seen once, and the ten largest clones take 14%. What was sequenced was whole blood. These receptors were collected from an adult who was a healthcare worker with PCR-confirmed SARS-CoV-2 infection or an uninfected control (not recorded which).

The sample holds many counts of this clonotype. This chain connects TRBV27 to TRBJ1-1; D gene uncertain. Germline CDR1 reads MNHEY; CDR2 reads SMNVEV (reference sequence). Trimming removed 1 base from V and 3 bases from J, with 9 bases in between. CDR3 size: 14 residues. The CDR3 loop is CASSLYTTYTEAFF. The CDR3 region has the DNA TGTGCCAGCAGTTTATATACCACTTACACTGAAGCTTTCTTT.

The sample holds many counts of this clonotype. The chain carries TRBV7-2 and TRBJ1-5, with no clear D. The CDR3 runs to 14 residues. Trimming cost V 5 bases and J 4 bases, with 12 bases left between them. Germline lookup yields CDR1 SGHTA and CDR2 FQGNSA. CDR3 in amino acids: CASSRLLGNQPQHF. The CDR3 DNA sequence: TGTGCCAGCAGCCGTTTACTGGGAAATCAGCCCCAGCATTTT.

This clonotype occurred many times. The chain employs TRBV6-1 and TRBJ1-4, with TRBD1 matching 10 bases. The CDR3 runs to 16 residues. Germline values: CDR1 MNHNS, CDR2 SASEGT. The J segment lost 6 bases and the V segment lost 0 bases, leaving 4 bases of the junction unmatched. The CDR3 region has the DNA TGTGCCAGCAGTGAAGCGCTTGGGACAGGGGATGAAAAACTGTTTTTT. It is translated as CASSEALGTGDEKLFF.

This clonotype has just a few counts. V and J are TRBV6-1 and TRBJ1-5; D is ambiguous. The CDR3 sequence is 15 residues long. Trimming pared 7 bases from V and 0 bases from J, leaving 13 bases between. From germline, CDR1 is MNHNS and CDR2 SASEGT. The CDR3 coding sequence is TGTGCCAGCACCCCCCGACCCTCTAGCAATCAGCCCCAGCATTTT. Its translation: CASTPRPSSNQPQHF.

The genes are TRBV7-8 and TRBJ1-6; unclear D gene. Between the trimmed V and J ends, which lost 5 bases and 7 bases, there was a span of 15 bases. The germline V gene has CDR1 SGHVS and CDR2 FQNEAQ. The CDR3 spans 15 residues. Here the CDR3 reads CASSPWEGQNSPLHF. CDR3 bases: TGTGCCAGCAGCCCCTGGGAGGGCCAAAATTCACCCCTCCACTTT.

The table lists this clonotype with a few counts. The DNA for the CDR3 is TGTGCCAGCAGCCAAGATATTACAGGTTCCTTGTCTGGGGCCAACGTCCTGACTTTC. Protein product: CASSQDITGSLSGANVLTF. This chain joins TRBV14 and TRBJ2-6; D is perhaps TRBD1 (5 bases). The CDR3 contains 19 residues. The V and J ends lost 0 bases and 1 base respectively, with 16 bases between them. Germline CDR1 SGHDN, CDR2 FVKESK.

This clonotype showed up just a few times. The genes are TRBV11-2 and TRBJ2-7, with TRBD1 matching 7 bases. Trimming at V came to 1 base and at J to 6 bases, leaving 15 bases not matched to a gene. Germline V lookup: CDR1 SGHAT, CDR2 FQNNGV. The CDR3 covers 17 residues. CDR3 region: CASSLVGQTGSRSEQYF. CDR3 DNA sequence: TGTGCCAGCAGCTTAGTAGGTCAGACAGGGTCTCGCTCCGAGCAGTACTTC.

In this sample, this clonotype turned up many times. This sequence joins TRBV9 and TRBJ1-1; no clear D gene. V gave up 0 bases and J gave up 3 bases, with 9 bases separating them. Germline CDR1 SGDLS, CDR2 YYNGEE. CDR3 length: 14 amino acids. As DNA, the CDR3 is TGTGCCAGCAGCGTAGCTTTTATAGACACTGAAGCTTTCTTT. Its translation is CASSVAFIDTEAFF. Supplemented by reference TRBV9 and TRBJ1-1, the full variable domain reads DSGVTQTPKHLITATGQRVTLRCSPRSGDLSVYWYQQSLDQGLQFLIQYYNGEERAKGNILERFSAQQFPDLHSELNLSSLELGDSALYFCASSVAFIDTEAFFGQGTRLTVV.

This clonotype was counted many times. This sequence joins TRBV6-4 and TRBJ2-3, with 8 nucleotides matching TRBD1. From germline, CDR1 is MRHNA and CDR2 SNTAGT. This CDR3 is built from 13 residues. Germline trimming cut 6 bases from V and 3 bases from J; bases unmatched to any gene: 2. CDR3 DNA sequence: TGTGCCAGCAGGGACAGGGAGACAGATACGCAGTATTTT. Translated, it gives CASRDRETDTQYF.

The chain uses TRBV5-8 and TRBJ1-5; D call uncertain. Germline CDR1 is SGHTS and CDR2 is YDEGEE. The V end was cut by 0 bases, the J end by 0 bases, with 7 bases between. The CDR3 spans 15 residues. The CDR3 spells CASSLGGYSNQPQHF. The DNA of the CDR3 is TGTGCCAGCAGCTTGGGAGGTTATAGCAATCAGCCCCAGCATTTT.

The table lists this clonotype with many counts. The chain uses TRBV4-3 and TRBJ2-7; tentative D call: TRBD1 (7 bases). V lost 0 bases to trimming and J lost 0 bases, with 18 bases between them. Germline CDR1 LGHNA, CDR2 YSLEER. The CDR3 totals 18 residues. The CDR3 protein is CASSQDLSRQGLSYEQYF. CDR3 DNA sequence: TGCGCCAGCAGCCAAGATTTGAGTAGACAGGGACTCTCCTACGAGCAGTACTTC.

This chain connects TRBV2 to TRBJ2-7; D call uncertain. Germline V gene lookup returns CDR1 SNHLY and CDR2 FYNNEI. With 8 bases removed from V and 5 bases from J, the gap between germline ends came to 16 bases. The CDR3 spans 13 residues. This CDR3 is CASGRPTQDEQYF. The CDR3 DNA reads TGTGCCAGCGGTAGACCCACCCAAGACGAGCAGTACTTC.